These 25 T cell receptor beta chains were all obtained from the same sample, sequenced in a study of blood T cell repertoires in COVID-19. The table came from immunoSEQ multiplex PCR; TCRdb's copy has only in-frame clones and leaves some out. The sample lists about 170,000 clones, 83% occurring once. Sequencing used peripheral blood. Every receptor here comes from a woman older than 75 with acute or convalescent COVID-19.

J is TRBJ1-1 and V is TRBV9; perhaps TRBD1 as D (5 bases). The CDR3 spans 12 residues. Trimming took off 6 bases at V and 7 bases at J, with 13 bases between the two ends. Germline CDR1 is SGDLS and CDR2 is YYNGEE. The CDR3 bases are TGTGCCAGCACCAGATTGGACAATGAAGCTTTCTTT. It translates to CASTRLDNEAFF. The variable domain in full, completed from reference TRBV9 and TRBJ1-1, reads DSGVTQTPKHLITATGQRVTLRCSPRSGDLSVYWYQQSLDQGLQFLIQYYNGEERAKGNILERFSAQQFPDLHSELNLSSLELGDSALYFCASTRLDNEAFFGQGTRLTVV.

The chain recombines TRBV19 with TRBJ1-1; TRBD1 is a possible D gene (5 bases). The V gene lost 1 base and the J gene lost 3 bases, with 6 bases spanning the gap. Germline CDR1 and CDR2: LNHDA and SQIVND (reference sequence). The CDR3 consists of 13 residues. In nucleotides, the CDR3 is TGTGCCAGTAGTATAGCCAGGGACACTGAAGCTTTCTTT. Amino acids: CASSIARDTEAFF.

This clone was recorded once. The chain uses TRBV19 and TRBJ1-2; D uncertain. There are 14 residues in the CDR3. CDR1 LNHDA and CDR2 SQIVND come from the germline V gene (reference sequence). V dropped 3 bases and J dropped 5 bases, with 13 bases sitting between them. In DNA, the CDR3 is TGTGCCAGTAGTATCAACAGAAGGCCATATGGCTACACCTTC. It specifies CASSINRRPYGYTF.

This chain links TRBV6-6 with TRBJ2-7; D remains unclear. The CDR3 is 15 residues long. Germline-derived CDR1 and CDR2 are MNHNY and SVGAGI (reference sequence). The V and J ends lost 7 bases and 2 bases respectively, with 18 bases between them. CDR3 DNA: TGTGCCAGCACCATCAGTGCCATCCACACCTACGAGCAGTACTTC. Translating gives CASTISAIHTYEQYF.

This sequence joins TRBV5-1 and TRBJ2-4; D is perhaps TRBD1 (5 bases). V lost 0 bases, J lost 8 bases, and 18 bases lay in between. In germline, CDR1 is SGHRS, CDR2 YFSETQ. The CDR3 has 16 residues. CDR3 DNA sequence: TGCGCCAGCAGCTTGGAGGGGAATCCAGGCTTAGACATTCAGTACTTC. It translates to CASSLEGNPGLDIQYF. Full variable domain (rest looked up from reference TRBV5-1 and TRBJ2-4): KAGVTQTPRYLIKTRGQQVTLSCSPISGHRSVSWYQQTPGQGLQFLFEYFSETQRNKGNFPGRFSGRQFSNSRSEMNVSTLELGDSALYLCASSLEGNPGLDIQYFGAGTRLSVL.

The chain combines TRBV6-5 with TRBJ2-3, with TRBD2 matching over 7 bases. After removal of 7 bases from V and 4 bases from J, the junction contained 11 bases not matched to a gene. Germline assignment: CDR1 MNHEY and CDR2 SVGAGI. This CDR3 contains 15 residues. The CDR3 loop is CASKTSSGSSDTQYF. CDR3 DNA: TGTGCCAGCAAGACCTCTAGCGGTTCGTCAGATACGCAGTATTTT.

This chain joins TRBV29-1 and TRBJ2-3, with TRBD1 as a possible D gene (6 bases). The V end lost 4 bases, the J end lost 5 bases, and 10 bases lay between the germline ends. The CDR3 covers 12 residues. In germline, CDR1 is SQVTM, CDR2 ANQGSEA. The CDR3 DNA reads as TGCAGCGTTGGGACAGCCGAAGATACGCAGTATTTT. Amino acid sequence: CSVGTAEDTQYF.

The V gene is TRBV7-3, the J gene TRBJ2-2, with D possibly being TRBD2 (6 bases). Trimming took 3 bases from V and 2 from J, leaving 10 bases between them. CDR1 and CDR2 (germline): SGHTA, FQGTGA. The CDR3 loop spans 15 amino acids. As DNA, the CDR3 is TGTGCCAGCAGCTTCGCGGGGAGTAACACCGGGGAGCTGTTTTTT. Amino acids: CASSFAGSNTGELFF.

A single count supports this clone. The V and J genes are TRBV15 and TRBJ2-2, with TRBD2 matching 12 bases. The V gene end was trimmed by 0 bases and the J gene end by 0 bases; junction bases not matched to a gene: 2. The germline V gene has CDR1 LNHNV and CDR2 YYDKDF (reference sequence). CDR3 length: 18 residues. The CDR3: CATSRDRLAGANTGELFF. DNA of the CDR3: TGTGCCACCAGCAGAGATCGACTAGCGGGGGCGAACACCGGGGAGCTGTTTTTT.

CDR3 sequence reads: CSVAVQGGNQPQHF. The CDR3 DNA sequence: TGCAGCGTTGCAGTCCAGGGGGGCAATCAGCCCCAGCATTTT. This chain uses TRBV29-1 with TRBJ1-5; 7 nucleotides align to TRBD1. The CDR3 consists of 14 residues. V shed 4 bases, J shed 2 bases, and the junction held 5 bases outside the gene matches. Germline assignment: CDR1 SQVTM and CDR2 ANQGSEA.

The chain couples TRBV6-5 to TRBJ1-1; no clear D. Trimming pared 9 bases from V and 1 base from J, leaving 12 bases between. CDR1 MNHEY and CDR2 SVGAGI come from the germline V gene. The CDR3 has 13 amino acids. The CDR3 bases are TGTGCCAGTTTCCGAGGGCCGAACACTGAAGCTTTCTTT. This encodes CASFRGPNTEAFF.

This clone was recorded only once. V gene TRBV7-2 combines with J gene TRBJ2-2, with TRBD1 matching 10 bases. The J segment lost 6 bases and the V segment lost 4 bases, leaving 8 bases of the junction unmatched. CDR1 is SGHTA and CDR2 is FQGNSA in the germline V gene. CDR3 size: 16 residues. CDR3 region: CASSSHRTGGSGELFF. The CDR3 DNA sequence: TGTGCCAGCAGCTCTCACCGGACAGGGGGGTCCGGGGAGCTGTTTTTT.

The chain joins TRBV7-2 to TRBJ2-1, with 12 bases that match TRBD2. The CDR3 contains 15 residues. Losses at the gene ends were 3 bases for V and 5 bases for J; bases not matched to a gene: 2. CDR1 and CDR2 (germline): SGHTA, FQGNSA. In DNA, the CDR3 is TGTGCCAGCAGCTTCTGGACTAGCGGGAACAATGAGCAGTTCTTC. Its translation is CASSFWTSGNNEQFF. Using reference TRBV7-2 and TRBJ2-1 for the parts outside the CDR3, the full variable domain is GAGVSQSPSNKVTEKGKDVELRCDPISGHTALYWYRQSLGQGLEFLIYFQGNSAPDKSGLPSDRFSAERTGGSVSTLTIQRTQQEDSAVYLCASSFWTSGNNEQFFGPGTRLTVL.

This clone was recorded only once. The chain combines TRBV7-3 with TRBJ2-2, with 13 bases identical to TRBD2. Germline loops: CDR1 SGHTA, CDR2 FQGTGA. The J segment lost 5 bases and the V segment lost 5 bases, leaving 2 bases of the junction unmatched. The CDR3 has 15 residues. In DNA form, the CDR3 reads TGTGCCAGCAGCCCGGGACTAGCGGGGACCGGGGAGCTGTTTTTT. It translates to CASSPGLAGTGELFF.

The V gene is TRBV11-2, the J gene TRBJ2-3; 8 nucleotides align to TRBD2. The germline gives CDR1 SGHAT, CDR2 FQNNGV. V lost 7 bases to trimming and J lost 3 bases; unmatched junction nucleotides: 9. The CDR3 is 15 amino acids. CDR3 region: CASTQWGGGTDTQYF. As DNA, the CDR3 is TGTGCCAGCACCCAATGGGGCGGGGGGACAGATACGCAGTATTTT.

This chain links TRBV5-4 with TRBJ2-3; no definite D call. The germline V gene has CDR1 SGHNT and CDR2 YYREEE (reference sequence). The CDR3 is 15 amino acids. Trimming left V 4 bases short and J 1 base short, with 13 bases between. CDR3 coding DNA: TGTGCCAGCAGCCCCGGTGGTTCTGGCACAGATACGCAGTATTTT. This sequence encodes CASSPGGSGTDTQYF.

The J gene is TRBJ2-2, the V gene TRBV5-1; 7 bases are a match to TRBD1. V dropped 4 bases and J dropped 3; count of bases not matched to a gene: 6. This CDR3 region has 15 residues. CDR1 and CDR2 from the germline V gene are SGHRS and YFSETQ. In DNA, the CDR3 is TGCGCCAGCAGCCGGATCGGGACAGACACCGGGGAGCTGTTTTTT. Protein: CASSRIGTDTGELFF.

J is TRBJ1-1 and V is TRBV5-4, with D possibly matching TRBD1 (6 bases). V lost 4 bases and J 3 bases, leaving 13 bases between the germline ends. CDR3 length: 14 residues. Germline lookup yields CDR1 SGHNT and CDR2 YYREEE (reference sequence). Written as DNA, the CDR3 is TGTGCCAGCAGCAACGCTGACAGGTACACTGAAGCTTTCTTT. It codes for CASSNADRYTEAFF. The entire variable domain, with the rest obtained from reference TRBV5-4 and TRBJ1-1, is as follows: ETGVTQSPTHLIKTRGQQVTLRCSSQSGHNTVSWYQQALGQGPQFIFQYYREEENGRGNFPPRFSGLQFPNYSSELNVNALELDDSALYLCASSNADRYTEAFFGQGTRLTVV.

This clone was counted between two and nine times. The rearrangement links TRBV5-1 to TRBJ1-3; tentatively, D is TRBD1 (6 bases). This CDR3 comprises 16 residues. V was clipped by 3 bases and J by 3 bases, with 16 bases between them. Germline CDR1 reads SGHRS; CDR2 reads YFSETQ. In DNA form, the CDR3 reads TGCGCCAGCAGCTCCAATACAGGGTCCTATGGAAACACCATATATTTT. Encoded protein: CASSSNTGSYGNTIYF. Together with reference TRBV5-1 and TRBJ1-3, the CDR3 gives the full variable domain: KAGVTQTPRYLIKTRGQQVTLSCSPISGHRSVSWYQQTPGQGLQFLFEYFSETQRNKGNFPGRFSGRQFSNSRSEMNVSTLELGDSALYLCASSSNTGSYGNTIYFGEGSWLTVV.

V and J are TRBV13 and TRBJ1-5; D is perhaps TRBD1 (6 bases). The CDR3 has 16 residues. Looked up from germline, CDR1 is PRHDT and CDR2 is FYEKMQ (reference sequence). Trimming took 0 bases from V and 2 from J, leaving 11 bases between them. The CDR3 coding sequence is TGTGCCAGCAGCTTAGGCCGAGGGGGACGCAATCAGCCCCAGCATTTT. This gives the protein CASSLGRGGRNQPQHF.

The chain uses TRBV5-6 and TRBJ2-5; 8 positions match TRBD1. The CDR3 covers 16 residues. V lost 4 bases, J lost 4 bases, and 12 bases stayed unmatched. The germline V gene has CDR1 SGHDT and CDR2 YYEEEE. As DNA, the CDR3 is TGTGCCAGCAGCGCCCCCCGCCAGGGGGCACGAGAGACCCAGTACTTC. Amino acids: CASSAPRQGARETQYF.

The CDR3 is CARGRGEGNEQFF. In nucleotides, the CDR3 is TGTGCCCGGGGGAGGGGAGAAGGCAATGAGCAGTTCTTC. The V and J genes are TRBV7-2 and TRBJ2-1; 7 nucleotides match TRBD2. The CDR3 is made up of 13 amino acids. Unmatched junction bases numbered 10, after V lost 11 bases and J lost 6 bases. CDR1 and CDR2 (germline): SGHTA, FQGNSA. The full variable domain, its missing parts supplied by reference TRBV7-2 and TRBJ2-1, is GAGVSQSPSNKVTEKGKDVELRCDPISGHTALYWYRQSLGQGLEFLIYFQGNSAPDKSGLPSDRFSAERTGGSVSTLTIQRTQQEDSAVYLCARGRGEGNEQFFGPGTRLTVL.

This chain joins TRBV3-1 (or the pseudogene TRBV3-2) and TRBJ1-1; 9 nucleotides match TRBD1. Unmatched junction bases numbered 13, after V lost 7 bases and J lost 1 base. Germline V gives CDR1 LGHDT, CDR2 YNNKEL (reference sequence). The CDR3 runs 17 residues. DNA for the CDR3: TGTGCCAGCACCCCAACAGGGGGCGCGCGGCCGAACACTGAAGCTTTCTTT. Translated: CASTPTGGARPNTEAFF.

This clone has just a few counts. The chain has TRBV3-1 (or the pseudogene TRBV3-2) and TRBJ2-5; 10 positions match TRBD2. This CDR3 comprises 16 residues. Trimming took 4 bases from V and 5 from J; bases not matched to a gene: 10. Germline V CDR1 and CDR2: LGHDT, YNNKEL (reference sequence). The CDR3 sequence: CASSLVSGGGRETQYF. The CDR3 DNA sequence: TGTGCCAGCAGCCTAGTCAGCGGGGGGGGACGGGAGACCCAGTACTTC.

This chain links TRBV7-9 with TRBJ2-3, with D tentatively TRBD2 (6 bases). Germline lookup yields CDR1 SEHNR and CDR2 FQNEAQ (reference sequence). This CDR3 has 14 residues. V was trimmed by 9 bases and J by 3 bases, leaving 16 bases between them. CDR3 residues: CARGDSLRTDTQYF. In DNA, the CDR3 is TGTGCCAGAGGGGACTCACTTAGGACAGATACGCAGTATTTT.